These 13 T cell receptor beta chains share one sample of origin, sequenced in a study of control samples from healthy donors and cancer patients. Profiled with immunoSEQ multiplex PCR; TCRdb holds only in-frame clones, not every one. The table lists tens of thousands of clones, 88% of them singletons, with roughly 14% in the top ten. The sequenced material came from blood. These receptors were collected from a woman between 65 and 79 years old in good health.

The genes are TRBV6-5 and TRBJ1-2; 9 bases map to TRBD1. This CDR3 has 14 residues. J lost 8 bases, V lost 7 bases, and 11 bases had no gene match. Germline CDR1 is MNHEY and CDR2 is SVGAGI. The CDR3 DNA reads TGTGCCAGCACCTCGGGGACAGGGTCCGGGGGCTACACCTTC. The encoded protein is CASTSGTGSGGYTF.

The V and J genes are TRBV14 and TRBJ2-1, with D perhaps matching TRBD1 (5 bases). The CDR3 has 14 residues. Per the germline V gene, CDR1 is SGHDN and CDR2 is FVKESK. V was pared by 1 base and J by 4 bases, with 8 bases between. This CDR3 is CASSQGGPYNEQFF. CDR3 bases: TGTGCCAGCAGCCAAGGGGGCCCTTACAATGAGCAGTTCTTC.

The chain is built from TRBV7-9 and TRBJ1-1, with 7 positions matching TRBD1. The CDR3 is 15 residues long. V lost 6 bases, J lost 2 bases, and 9 bases stayed unmatched. In germline, CDR1 is SEHNR, CDR2 FQNEAQ (reference sequence). CDR3 sequence: CASRPDTGDNTEAFF. DNA of the CDR3: TGTGCCAGCAGACCCGATACAGGGGACAACACTGAAGCTTTCTTT.

The chain recombines TRBV7-2 with TRBJ1-2, with D maybe TRBD1 (5 bases). This CDR3 is 13 amino acids long. Germline-derived CDR1 and CDR2 are SGHTA and FQGNSA. The V and J ends lost 5 bases and 8 bases respectively, with 15 bases between them. CDR3 sequence reads: CASSATFGGGYTF. The CDR3, as DNA: TGTGCCAGCAGCGCCACTTTCGGGGGAGGCTACACCTTC.

This clone was seen only a few times. This chain joins TRBV6-6 and TRBJ1-5; D perhaps matches TRBD1 (6 bases). Looked up from germline, CDR1 is MNHNY and CDR2 is SVGAGI (reference sequence). This CDR3 comprises 15 residues. V lost 6 bases and J lost 1, with 13 bases in between. The CDR3 sequence is CASRSQQGSNQPQHF. In DNA, the CDR3 is TGTGCCAGCAGGTCACAACAGGGAAGCAATCAGCCCCAGCATTTT.

The gene calls are TRBV5-1 and TRBJ2-1; TRBD2 matches 8 bases. The length of the CDR3 is 20 residues. Trimming removed 0 bases from V and 7 bases from J; junction bases left unmatched: 21. In germline, CDR1 is SGHRS, CDR2 YFSETQ. In nucleotides, the CDR3 is TGCGCCAGCAGCTTGGATCCTGTGCGGGAGGCCTCCCGTTACCTGAATGAGCAGTTCTTC. Protein product: CASSLDPVREASRYLNEQFF. Full variable domain (outside the CDR3, taken from reference TRBV5-1 and TRBJ2-1): KAGVTQTPRYLIKTRGQQVTLSCSPISGHRSVSWYQQTPGQGLQFLFEYFSETQRNKGNFPGRFSGRQFSNSRSEMNVSTLELGDSALYLCASSLDPVREASRYLNEQFFGPGTRLTVL.

The chain uses TRBV19 and TRBJ1-2; perhaps TRBD1 as D (5 bases). V gave up 5 bases and J gave up 4 bases, with 17 bases separating them. The CDR3 runs 15 residues. The germline gives CDR1 LNHDA, CDR2 SQIVND (reference sequence). The CDR3 coding sequence is TGTGCCAGTAGTCGTGGGGACGCAACTGCCTATGGCTACACCTTC. This codes for CASSRGDATAYGYTF.

The chain has TRBV7-8 and TRBJ1-3; 7 bases match TRBD1. Germline lookup yields CDR1 SGHVS and CDR2 FQNEAQ. V dropped 5 bases and J dropped 0; count of bases not matched to a gene: 4. The CDR3 totals 15 residues. CDR3 loop: CASSPGQSSGNTIYF. In nucleotides, the CDR3 is TGTGCCAGCAGCCCGGGACAGTCCTCTGGAAACACCATATATTTT.

The CDR3 nucleotides are TGTGCCAGCAGCCGTGACGGCTGGGGGGAAAAACTGTTTTTT. Its protein product is CASSRDGWGEKLFF. The V call is TRBV14, the J call TRBJ1-4, with D possibly being TRBD1 (5 bases). V was trimmed by 4 bases and J by 8 bases, leaving 14 bases between them. The V gene's germline CDR1 is SGHDN and CDR2 FVKESK. CDR3 length equals 14 residues.

The CDR3 spells CASSFTGTGEVYGYTF. CDR3 DNA sequence: TGTGCCAGTAGTTTTACCGGGACAGGGGAGGTCTATGGCTACACCTTC. This chain joins TRBV19 and TRBJ1-2; 10 bases match TRBD1. The length of the CDR3 is 16 residues. Germline V gene data show CDR1 as LNHDA and CDR2 as SQIVND (reference sequence). V shed 5 bases, J shed 4 bases, and the junction held 10 bases outside the gene matches. Based on the CDR3 plus reference TRBV19 and TRBJ1-2, the full variable domain is DGGITQSPKYLFRKEGQNVTLSCEQNLNHDAMYWYRQDPGQGLRLIYYSQIVNDFQKGDIAEGYSVSREKKESFPLTVTSAQKNPTAFYLCASSFTGTGEVYGYTFGSGTRLTVV.

This rearrangement joins TRBV9 to TRBJ1-6; no definite D call. The CDR3 contains 17 residues. V was pared by 0 bases and J by 0 bases, with 10 bases between. Per germline, CDR1 SGDLS and CDR2 YYNGEE. The CDR3 protein is CASSVGILSSYNSPLHF. CDR3 sequence (DNA): TGTGCCAGCAGCGTAGGGATACTTTCCTCCTATAATTCACCCCTCCACTTT.

The rearrangement uses TRBV6-5 and TRBJ1-1, with D maybe TRBD1 (5 bases). Trimming shortened V by 2 bases and J by 5 bases, and 12 bases separated the two germline ends. This CDR3 has 14 residues. Germline loops: CDR1 MNHEY, CDR2 SVGAGI. CDR3 in amino acids: CASSYGQGGTEAFF. The CDR3 bases are TGTGCCAGCAGTTACGGGCAGGGAGGTACTGAAGCTTTCTTT.

The chain carries TRBV7-8 and TRBJ1-3; D perhaps matches TRBD1 (5 bases). Per the germline V gene, CDR1 is SGHVS and CDR2 is FQNEAQ. The V gene lost 1 base and the J gene lost 1 base, with 8 bases spanning the gap. The CDR3 runs 15 residues. The CDR3: CASSLGSGSGNTIYF. The CDR3 DNA reads TGTGCCAGCAGCTTAGGATCAGGGTCTGGAAACACCATATATTTT.